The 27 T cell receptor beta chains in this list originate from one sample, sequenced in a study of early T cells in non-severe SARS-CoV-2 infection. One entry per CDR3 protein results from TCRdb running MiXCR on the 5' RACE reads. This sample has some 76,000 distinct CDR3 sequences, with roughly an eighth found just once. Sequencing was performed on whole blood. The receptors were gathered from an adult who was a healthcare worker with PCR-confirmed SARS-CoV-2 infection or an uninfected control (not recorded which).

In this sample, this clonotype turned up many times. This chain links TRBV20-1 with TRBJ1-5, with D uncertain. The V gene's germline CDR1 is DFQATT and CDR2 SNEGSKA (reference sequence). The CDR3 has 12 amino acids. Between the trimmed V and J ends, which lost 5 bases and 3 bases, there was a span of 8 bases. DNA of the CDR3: TGCAGTGCTGGCGACACCAATCAGCCCCAGCATTTT. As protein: CSAGDTNQPQHF.

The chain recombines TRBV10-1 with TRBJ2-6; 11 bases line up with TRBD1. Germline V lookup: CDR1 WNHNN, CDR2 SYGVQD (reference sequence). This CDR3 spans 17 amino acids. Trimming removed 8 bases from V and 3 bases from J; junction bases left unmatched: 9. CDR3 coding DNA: TGCGCCAGCTCGGACAGGGGGCTCGGTAATGGGGCCAACGTCCTGACTTTC. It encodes CASSDRGLGNGANVLTF.

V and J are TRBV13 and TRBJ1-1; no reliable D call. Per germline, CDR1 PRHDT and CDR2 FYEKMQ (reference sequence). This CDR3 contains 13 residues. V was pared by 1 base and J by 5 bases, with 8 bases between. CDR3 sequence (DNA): TGTGCCAGCAGCTTAGCCCGCCGAACTGAAGCTTTCTTT. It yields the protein CASSLARRTEAFF.

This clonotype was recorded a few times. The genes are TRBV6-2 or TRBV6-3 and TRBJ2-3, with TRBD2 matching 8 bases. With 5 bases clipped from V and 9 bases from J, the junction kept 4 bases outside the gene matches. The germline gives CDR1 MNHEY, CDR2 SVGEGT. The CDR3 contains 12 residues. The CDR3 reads CASSQIAGTQYF. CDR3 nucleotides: TGTGCCAGCAGTCAAATAGCGGGGACGCAGTATTTT.

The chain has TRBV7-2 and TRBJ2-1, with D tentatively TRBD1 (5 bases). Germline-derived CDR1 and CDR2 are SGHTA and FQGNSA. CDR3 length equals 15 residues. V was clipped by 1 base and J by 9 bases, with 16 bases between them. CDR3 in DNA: TGTGCCAGCAGCTTAGACCTGGGGCAGGGCCTTGAGCAGTTCTTC. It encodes CASSLDLGQGLEQFF.

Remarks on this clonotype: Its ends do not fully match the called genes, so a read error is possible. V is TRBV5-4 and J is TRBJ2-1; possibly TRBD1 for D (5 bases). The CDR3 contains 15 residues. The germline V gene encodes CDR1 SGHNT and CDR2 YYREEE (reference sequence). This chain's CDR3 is CASSIPQGSYNEQFF. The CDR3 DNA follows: TGCGCCAGCAGCATACCGCAGGGTTCCTACAATGAGCAGTTCTTC. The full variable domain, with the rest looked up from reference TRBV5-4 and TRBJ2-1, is ETGVTQSPTHLIKTRGQQVTLRCSSQSGHNTVSWYQQALGQGPQFIFQYYREEENGRGNFPPRFSGLQFPNYSSELNVNALELDDSALYLCASSIPQGSYNEQFFGPGTRLTVL.

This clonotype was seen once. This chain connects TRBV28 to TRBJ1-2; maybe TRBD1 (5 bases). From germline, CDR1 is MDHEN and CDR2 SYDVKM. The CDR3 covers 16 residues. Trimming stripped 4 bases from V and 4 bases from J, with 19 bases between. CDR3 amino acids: CASSSDQARVIYGYTF. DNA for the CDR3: TGTGCCAGCAGTTCGGACCAGGCCAGGGTTATCTATGGCTACACCTTC.

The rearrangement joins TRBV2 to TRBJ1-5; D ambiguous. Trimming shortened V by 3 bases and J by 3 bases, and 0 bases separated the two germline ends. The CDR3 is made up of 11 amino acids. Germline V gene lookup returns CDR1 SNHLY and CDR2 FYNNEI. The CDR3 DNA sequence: TGTGCCAGCAGTGACAATCAGCCCCAGCATTTT. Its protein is CASSDNQPQHF.

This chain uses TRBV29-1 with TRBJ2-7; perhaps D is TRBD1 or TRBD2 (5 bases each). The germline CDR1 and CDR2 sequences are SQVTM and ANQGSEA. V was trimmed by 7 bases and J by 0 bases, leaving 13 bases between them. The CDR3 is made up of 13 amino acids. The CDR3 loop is CSAGDGLSYEQYF. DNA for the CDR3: TGCAGCGCCGGGGACGGACTCTCCTACGAGCAGTACTTC.

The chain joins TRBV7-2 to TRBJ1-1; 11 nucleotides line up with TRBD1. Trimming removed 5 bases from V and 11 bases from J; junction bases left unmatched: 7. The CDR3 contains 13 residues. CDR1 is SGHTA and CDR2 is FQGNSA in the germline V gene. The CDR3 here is CASSGRDRGDAFF. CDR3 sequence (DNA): TGTGCCAGCAGCGGGAGGGACAGGGGGGACGCTTTCTTT. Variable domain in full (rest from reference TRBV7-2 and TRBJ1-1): GAGVSQSPSNKVTEKGKDVELRCDPISGHTALYWYRQSLGQGLEFLIYFQGNSAPDKSGLPSDRFSAERTGGSVSTLTIQRTQQEDSAVYLCASSGRDRGDAFFGQGTRLTVV.

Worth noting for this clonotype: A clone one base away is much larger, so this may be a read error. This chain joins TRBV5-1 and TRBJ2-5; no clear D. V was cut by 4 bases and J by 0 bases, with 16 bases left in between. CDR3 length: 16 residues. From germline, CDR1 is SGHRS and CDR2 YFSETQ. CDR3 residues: CASSNIFRDNQETQYF. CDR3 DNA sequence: TGCGCCAGCAGCAACATATTTCGAGACAACCAAGAGACCCAGTACTTC.

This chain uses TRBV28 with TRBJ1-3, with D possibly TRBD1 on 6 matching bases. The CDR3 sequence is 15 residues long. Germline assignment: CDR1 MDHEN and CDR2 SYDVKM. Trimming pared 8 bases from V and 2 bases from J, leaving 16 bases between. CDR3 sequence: CASLERGAAGNTIYF. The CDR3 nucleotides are TGTGCCAGCCTCGAGCGGGGGGCAGCTGGAAACACCATATATTTT.

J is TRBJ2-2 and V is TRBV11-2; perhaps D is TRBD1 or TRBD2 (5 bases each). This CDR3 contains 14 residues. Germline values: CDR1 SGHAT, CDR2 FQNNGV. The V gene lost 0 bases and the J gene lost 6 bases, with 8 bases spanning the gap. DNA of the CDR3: TGTGCCAGCAGCTTAGAGTGGGGACCCGGGGAGCTGTTTTTT. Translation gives CASSLEWGPGELFF.

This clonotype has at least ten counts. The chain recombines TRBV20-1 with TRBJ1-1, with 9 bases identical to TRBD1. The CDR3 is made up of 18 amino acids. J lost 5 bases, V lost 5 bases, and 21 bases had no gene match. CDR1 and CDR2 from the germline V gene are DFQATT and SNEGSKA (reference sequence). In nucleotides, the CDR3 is TGCAGTGCTCAACAGGGGGCTGTAAGTCCCCCCTATAGTACTGAAGCTTTCTTT. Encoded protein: CSAQQGAVSPPYSTEAFF.

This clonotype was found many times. CDR3 protein: CASSRLAGSPTGELFF. DNA of the CDR3: TGTGCCAGCAGTCGACTAGCGGGGTCCCCCACCGGGGAGCTGTTTTTT. The genes are TRBV2 and TRBJ2-2; 11 bases fit TRBD2. Trimming cost V 5 bases and J 4 bases; bases outside gene matches: 6. Germline V gene data show CDR1 as SNHLY and CDR2 as FYNNEI. The CDR3 is 16 residues long. Full variable domain (remainder filled in from reference TRBV2 and TRBJ2-2): EPEVTQTPSHQVTQMGQEVILRCVPISNHLYFYWYRQILGQKVEFLVSFYNNEISEKSEIFDDQFSVERPDGSNFTLKIRSTKLEDSAMYFCASSRLAGSPTGELFFGEGSRLTVL.

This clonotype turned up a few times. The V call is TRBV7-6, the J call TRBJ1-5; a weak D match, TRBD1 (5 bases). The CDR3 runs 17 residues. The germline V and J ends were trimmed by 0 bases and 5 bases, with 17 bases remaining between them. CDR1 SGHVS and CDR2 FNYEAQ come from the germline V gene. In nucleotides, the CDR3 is TGTGCCAGCAGCTTAGCGCCGGGCAGGGCGAAGGATCAGCCCCAGCATTTT. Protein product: CASSLAPGRAKDQPQHF.

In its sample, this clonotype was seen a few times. This chain's CDR3 is CAISGTSREQYF. The CDR3 nucleotides are TGTGCCATCAGCGGGACGAGTCGCGAGCAGTACTTC. The V and J genes are TRBV10-3 and TRBJ2-7; possibly TRBD1 or TRBD2 for D (5 bases each). The V end lost 6 bases, the J end lost 6 bases, and 12 bases lay between the germline ends. Germline CDR1 and CDR2: ENHRY and SYGVKD. The CDR3 covers 12 residues.

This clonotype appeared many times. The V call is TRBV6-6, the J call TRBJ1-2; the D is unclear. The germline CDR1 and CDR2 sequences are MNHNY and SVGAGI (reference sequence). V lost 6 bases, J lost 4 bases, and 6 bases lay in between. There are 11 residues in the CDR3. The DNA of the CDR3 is TGTGCCAGCAGGGTCGGCTATGGCTACACCTTC. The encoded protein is CASRVGYGYTF.

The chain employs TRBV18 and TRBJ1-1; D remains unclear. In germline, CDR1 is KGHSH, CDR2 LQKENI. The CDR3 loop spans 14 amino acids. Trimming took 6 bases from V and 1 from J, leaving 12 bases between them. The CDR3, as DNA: TGTGCCAGCTCCCCGCACCCATCGAACACTGAAGCTTTCTTT. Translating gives CASSPHPSNTEAFF.

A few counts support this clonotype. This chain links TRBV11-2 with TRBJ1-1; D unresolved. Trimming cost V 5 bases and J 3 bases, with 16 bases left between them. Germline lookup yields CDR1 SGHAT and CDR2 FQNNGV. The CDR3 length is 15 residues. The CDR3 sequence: CASSVGGNLYTEAFF. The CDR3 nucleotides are TGTGCCAGCAGCGTAGGCGGTAACTTGTACACTGAAGCTTTCTTT.

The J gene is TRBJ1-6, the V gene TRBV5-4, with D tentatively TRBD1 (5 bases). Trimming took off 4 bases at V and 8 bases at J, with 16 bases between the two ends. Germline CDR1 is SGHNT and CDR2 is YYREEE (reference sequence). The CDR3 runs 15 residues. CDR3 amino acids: CASSLDPGSDSPLHF. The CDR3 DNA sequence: TGTGCCAGCAGCCTGGACCCAGGGTCCGATTCACCCCTCCACTTT.

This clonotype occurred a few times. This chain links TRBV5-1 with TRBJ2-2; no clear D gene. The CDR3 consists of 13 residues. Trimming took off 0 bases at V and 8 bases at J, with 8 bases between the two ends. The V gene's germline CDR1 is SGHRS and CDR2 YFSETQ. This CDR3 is CASSLEVVGELFF. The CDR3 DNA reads TGCGCCAGCAGCTTGGAAGTTGTTGGGGAGCTGTTTTTT.

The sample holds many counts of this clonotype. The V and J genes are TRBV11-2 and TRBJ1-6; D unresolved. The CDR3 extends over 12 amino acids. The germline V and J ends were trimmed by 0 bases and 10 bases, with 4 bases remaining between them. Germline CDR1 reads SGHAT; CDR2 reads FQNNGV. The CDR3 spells CASSLDRSPLHF. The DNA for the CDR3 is TGTGCCAGCAGCTTAGATAGGTCACCCCTCCACTTT.

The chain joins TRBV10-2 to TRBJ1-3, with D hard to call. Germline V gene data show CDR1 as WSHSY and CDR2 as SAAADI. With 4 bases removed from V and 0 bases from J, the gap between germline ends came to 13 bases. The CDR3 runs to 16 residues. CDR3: CASSAARPNSGNTIYF. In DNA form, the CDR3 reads TGCGCCAGCAGTGCGGCCAGACCAAACTCTGGAAACACCATATATTTT.

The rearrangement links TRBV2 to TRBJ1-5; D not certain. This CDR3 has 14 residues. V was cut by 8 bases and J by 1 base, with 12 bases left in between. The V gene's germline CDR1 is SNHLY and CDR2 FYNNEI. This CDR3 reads CASVQSQSNQPQHF. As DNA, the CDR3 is TGTGCCAGCGTCCAGTCCCAGAGCAATCAGCCCCAGCATTTT.

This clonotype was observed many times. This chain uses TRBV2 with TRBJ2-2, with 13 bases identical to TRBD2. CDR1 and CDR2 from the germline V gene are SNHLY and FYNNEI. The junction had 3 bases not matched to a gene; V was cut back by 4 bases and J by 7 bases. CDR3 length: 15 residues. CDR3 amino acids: CASSARTSGGGELFF. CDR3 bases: TGTGCCAGCAGTGCTAGGACTAGCGGGGGCGGGGAGCTGTTTTTT. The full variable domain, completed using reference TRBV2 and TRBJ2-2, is EPEVTQTPSHQVTQMGQEVILRCVPISNHLYFYWYRQILGQKVEFLVSFYNNEISEKSEIFDDQFSVERPDGSNFTLKIRSTKLEDSAMYFCASSARTSGGGELFFGEGSRLTVL.

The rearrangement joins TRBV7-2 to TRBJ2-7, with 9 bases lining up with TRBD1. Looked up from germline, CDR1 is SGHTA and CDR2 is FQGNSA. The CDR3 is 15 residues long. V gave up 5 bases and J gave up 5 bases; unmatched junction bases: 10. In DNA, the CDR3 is TGTGCCAGCAGCCCCCCCGGGACAGGGCCCAACGAGCAGTACTTC. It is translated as CASSPPGTGPNEQYF.